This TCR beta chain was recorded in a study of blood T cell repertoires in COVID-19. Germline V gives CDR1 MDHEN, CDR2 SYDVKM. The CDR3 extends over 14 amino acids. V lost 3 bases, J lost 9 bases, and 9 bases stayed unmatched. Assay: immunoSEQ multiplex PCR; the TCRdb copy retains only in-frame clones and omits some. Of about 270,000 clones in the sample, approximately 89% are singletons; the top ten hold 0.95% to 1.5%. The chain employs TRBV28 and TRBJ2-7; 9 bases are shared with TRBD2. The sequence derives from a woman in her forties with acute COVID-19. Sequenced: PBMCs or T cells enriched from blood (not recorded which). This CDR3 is CASSFHSGSVLQYF. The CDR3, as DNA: TGTGCCAGCAGTTTTCATAGCGGGAGTGTCTTGCAGTACTTC.